The 17 T cell receptor beta chains given below trace back to one sample, sequenced in a study of post-analysis software for immune sequencing data (dated by TCRdb to 2014 to 2015). The investigation overall reported the following: Significantly higher frequencies in patients than in controls were found for roughly 5 TRBV segments, including TRBV5-6, TRBV5-1 and TRBV20-1.

Their target antigens are unknown. The library was built by means of PCR. Instrument on record: Illumina HiSeq 2500. To reduce PCR and sequencing biases, unique molecular identifiers were incorporated into the TCR beta cDNA libraries. In-frame beta chains were kept once TCRdb had trimmed the public reads at Q25 with fastp and called clones with MiXCR. Each CDR3 protein appears once, grouped with its most common genes and DNA. The sample has about 770,000 distinct CDR3 sequences on record, 40% to 55% of them singletons. The ten largest clonotypes hold roughly 5.2% of the sample. Sequenced input: blood. Source of these receptors: a girl under 18 with multiple sclerosis.

The CDR3 DNA reads as TGTGCCAGCAGCTTAGCCCTTTCCCGTACGGGGGGCCTTGGCTACACCTTC. Amino acid sequence: CASSLALSRTGGLGYTF. V gene TRBV11-2 combines with J gene TRBJ1-2; a weak D match, TRBD1 (6 bases). Trimming cost V 1 base and J 7 bases, with 22 bases left between them. The length of the CDR3 is 17 residues. Germline CDR1 is SGHAT and CDR2 is FQNNGV.

The chain recombines TRBV20-1 with TRBJ2-7, with a possible D match to TRBD2 (5 bases). The CDR3 is 18 residues long. The V and J ends lost 3 bases and 3 bases respectively, with 27 bases between them. CDR1 and CDR2 (germline): DFQATT, SNEGSKA (reference sequence). CDR3 in DNA: TGCAGTGCTAGCCGTGGGGATCCGGGGTTAGAGTTGGGCTACGAGCAGTACTTC. Translation gives CSASRGDPGLELGYEQYF.

This chain uses TRBV9 with TRBJ2-1; no definite D call. Germline V gene data show CDR1 as SGDLS and CDR2 as YYNGEE. The CDR3 extends over 14 amino acids. The V and J ends lost 0 bases and 7 bases respectively, with 11 bases between them. The CDR3 coding sequence is TGTGCCAGCAGCGTAGCAAAGGGTAGGAATGAGCAGTTCTTC. Its translation: CASSVAKGRNEQFF. The complete variable domain, with remaining parts taken from reference TRBV9 and TRBJ2-1, reads DSGVTQTPKHLITATGQRVTLRCSPRSGDLSVYWYQQSLDQGLQFLIQYYNGEERAKGNILERFSAQQFPDLHSELNLSSLELGDSALYFCASSVAKGRNEQFFGPGTRLTVL.

The rearrangement links TRBV5-6 to TRBJ2-3, with 7 bases aligning to TRBD2. Losses at the gene ends were 5 bases for V and 5 bases for J; bases not matched to a gene: 11. Germline loops: CDR1 SGHDT, CDR2 YYEEEE. This CDR3 region has 15 residues. CDR3 in DNA: TGTGCCAGCAGTCCCGGGGGAGGGCCCGGAGATACGCAGTATTTT. This translates into CASSPGGGPGDTQYF.

Comments on this clonotype: The germline gene is not matched at one end of the junction; a read error may be the cause. The gene calls are TRBV5-1 and TRBJ2-1; 10 bases line up with TRBD2. CDR3 length: 16 amino acids. Germline V CDR1 and CDR2: SGHRS, YFSETQ. The CDR3 reads CASSPQAGGHRDERFF. CDR3 coding DNA: TGCGCCAGCAGCCCCCAAGCGGGAGGGCATAGGGATGAGCGGTTCTTC.

V gene TRBV10-3 combines with J gene TRBJ2-5; a possible D gene is TRBD2 (6 bases). The V end was cut by 2 bases, the J end by 1 base, with 14 bases between. The CDR3 length is 16 residues. Germline loops: CDR1 ENHRY, CDR2 SYGVKD. The CDR3 nucleotides are TGTGCCATCAGTGAGGGGGGGAAAGAAGTCCAAGAGACCCAGTACTTC. Amino acid sequence: CAISEGGKEVQETQYF.

This chain links TRBV7-9 with TRBJ2-1, with D perhaps matching TRBD1 or TRBD2 (5 bases each). Trimming removed 8 bases at V and 5 bases at J, with 16 bases between. The CDR3 is made up of 14 amino acids. Germline CDR1 and CDR2: SEHNR and FQNEAQ (reference sequence). CDR3 region: CASAPGTTHNEQFF. CDR3 coding DNA: TGTGCCAGCGCACCTGGGACCACCCACAATGAGCAGTTCTTC.

About this clonotype itself: At one boundary the junction diverges from the germline segment, which might be a read error. The chain employs TRBV5-1 and TRBJ2-1, with 7 bases identical to TRBD1. The CDR3 extends over 14 amino acids. CDR1 is SGHRS, CDR2 YFSETQ, per germline. The CDR3 sequence is CTSSPAATGHEQFF. CDR3 nucleotides: TGCACCAGCAGCCCGGCGGCGACAGGGCATGAGCAGTTCTTC.

This clonotype was observed a few times. V is TRBV21-1 and J is TRBJ1-2; TRBD1, the D gene given by the table, was not confirmed from the DNA. TRBV21-1 is an annotated pseudogene. CDR3 size: 15 residues. The DNA for the CDR3 is TGTGCCGGCAGCGACAGGGACCGTTGGGTCTATGGCTACACCTTC. Translation: CAGSDRDRWVYGYTF.

The table lists this clonotype with a few counts. The gene calls are TRBV7-2 and TRBJ2-7; either TRBD1 or TRBD2 may supply D (5 bases each). The CDR3 totals 17 residues. Germline V CDR1 and CDR2: SGHTA, FQGNSA. V was cut by 1 base and J by 0 bases, with 16 bases left in between. The CDR3 DNA reads TGTGCCAGCAGCTTAGTCCGGGGCTCCCCGAGCTCCTACGAGCAGTACTTC. Translation: CASSLVRGSPSSYEQYF. The variable domain in full, with the rest retrieved from reference TRBV7-2 and TRBJ2-7, is GAGVSQSPSNKVTEKGKDVELRCDPISGHTALYWYRQSLGQGLEFLIYFQGNSAPDKSGLPSDRFSAERTGGSVSTLTIQRTQQEDSAVYLCASSLVRGSPSSYEQYFGPGTRLTVT.

The genes are TRBV7-2 and TRBJ1-5, with 7 nucleotides matching TRBD1. J lost 1 base, V lost 5 bases, and 5 bases had no gene match. CDR1 is SGHTA, CDR2 FQGNSA, per germline. The CDR3 runs to 15 residues. CDR3 protein: CASSAAGGSNQPQHF. The CDR3 nucleotides read TGTGCCAGCAGCGCGGCAGGGGGAAGCAATCAGCCCCAGCATTTT. Drawing the rest from reference TRBV7-2 and TRBJ1-5, the complete variable domain is GAGVSQSPSNKVTEKGKDVELRCDPISGHTALYWYRQSLGQGLEFLIYFQGNSAPDKSGLPSDRFSAERTGGSVSTLTIQRTQQEDSAVYLCASSAAGGSNQPQHFGDGTRLSIL.

The chain uses TRBV11-2 and TRBJ2-1; tentatively, D is TRBD1 (6 bases). CDR3 length: 13 residues. Trimming cost V 5 bases and J 8 bases, with 13 bases left between them. Germline values: CDR1 SGHAT, CDR2 FQNNGV. CDR3 DNA sequence: TGTGCCAGCAGCATCGGGACACTGTATGAGCAGTTCTTC. Translation: CASSIGTLYEQFF.

The V and J genes are TRBV9 and TRBJ2-1, with a tentative D call TRBD2 (6 bases). V lost 4 bases to trimming and J lost 3 bases, with 14 bases between them. CDR1 is SGDLS and CDR2 is YYNGEE in the germline V gene. This CDR3 region has 15 residues. The CDR3 bases are TGTGCCAGCAGCCCCTCCGGGACTTACTACAATGAGCAGTTCTTC. Protein sequence: CASSPSGTYYNEQFF.

This clonotype showed up just a few times. For the CDR3, the DNA is TGTGCCAGCAGTAGACAAATCTCTGGGGCCAACGTCCTGACTTTC. Amino acids: CASSRQISGANVLTF. The rearrangement links TRBV6-5 to TRBJ2-6; D gene ambiguous. The CDR3 spans 15 residues. V was cut by 5 bases and J by 0 bases, with 8 bases left in between. CDR1 MNHEY and CDR2 SVGAGI come from the germline V gene.

This clonotype has only one observation. The gene calls are TRBV3-1 and TRBJ1-2; tentative D call: TRBD1 (6 bases). Germline values: CDR1 LGHDT, CDR2 YNNKEL (reference sequence). V lost 1 base and J 6 bases, leaving 15 bases between the germline ends. The CDR3 covers 15 residues. In DNA form, the CDR3 reads TGTGCCAGCAGCCAAGGGTTCGCAGGGGAAAATGGCTACACCTTC. Translated, it gives CASSQGFAGENGYTF.

V is TRBV28 and J is TRBJ2-7; 8 nucleotides match TRBD2. Per germline, CDR1 MDHEN and CDR2 SYDVKM. The CDR3 is made up of 17 amino acids. V trimming: 5 bases; J trimming: 4 bases; junction bases outside the gene matches: 16. CDR3 region: CASSRISAGVGAYEQYF. The CDR3 DNA reads TGTGCCAGCAGTCGTATATCAGCGGGAGTGGGGGCATACGAGCAGTACTTC.

This clonotype was seen many times. In nucleotides, the CDR3 is TGTGCCAGCAGTGAATGGGACTGGAGCTCCTACAATGAGCAGTTCTTC. It translates to CASSEWDWSSYNEQFF. This sequence joins TRBV6-1 and TRBJ2-1; tentatively, D is TRBD2 (6 bases). The V end lost 2 bases, the J end lost 0 bases, and 11 bases lay between the germline ends. The CDR3 length is 16 residues. Germline CDR1 is MNHNS and CDR2 is SASEGT.